The sequence of this T cell receptor beta chain was determined in a study of blood T cell repertoires in COVID-19. Per the original methods: Amplification with reference gene primers provided the estimates of nucleated cell counts. The protocol was immunoSEQ multiplex PCR, while the TCRdb copy is restricted to in-frame clones and leaves out a portion. The V and J calls and clone size come from that table; D and trimming were worked out from the DNA. The data hold more than 40,000 clones, with over 75% observed a single time. The CDR3 is 16 residues long. Looked up from germline, CDR1 is LGHDT and CDR2 is YNNKEL (reference sequence). V lost 3 bases, J lost 0 bases, and 12 bases lay in between.

The rearrangement joins TRBV3-1 (or the pseudogene TRBV3-2) to TRBJ1-3; tentative D call: TRBD1 (5 bases). The TCR originated in a man between 65 and 85 years old with acute or convalescent COVID-19. Specimen: peripheral blood. This CDR3 reads CASSHTTGVSGNTIYF. The CDR3 coding sequence is TGTGCCAGCAGCCATACCACAGGCGTCTCTGGAAACACCATATATTTT.